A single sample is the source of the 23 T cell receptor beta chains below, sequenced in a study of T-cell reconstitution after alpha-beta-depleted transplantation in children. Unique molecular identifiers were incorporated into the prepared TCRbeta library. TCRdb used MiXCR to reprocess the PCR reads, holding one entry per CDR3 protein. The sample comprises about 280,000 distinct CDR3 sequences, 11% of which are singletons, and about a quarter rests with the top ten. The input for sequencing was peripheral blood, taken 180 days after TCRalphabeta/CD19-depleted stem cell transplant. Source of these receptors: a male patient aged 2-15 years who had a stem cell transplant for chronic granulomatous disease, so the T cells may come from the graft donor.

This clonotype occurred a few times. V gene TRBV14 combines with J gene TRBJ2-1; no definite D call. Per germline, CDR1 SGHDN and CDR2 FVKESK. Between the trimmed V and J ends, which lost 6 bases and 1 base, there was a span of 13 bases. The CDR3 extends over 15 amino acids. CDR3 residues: CASSLVGTSYNEQFF. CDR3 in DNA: TGTGCCAGCAGTCTCGTGGGAACTTCCTACAATGAGCAGTTCTTC.

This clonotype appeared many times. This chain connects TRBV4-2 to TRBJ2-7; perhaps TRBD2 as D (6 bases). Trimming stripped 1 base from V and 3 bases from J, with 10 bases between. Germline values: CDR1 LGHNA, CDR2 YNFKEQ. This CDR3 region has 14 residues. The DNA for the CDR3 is TGTGCCAGCAGCCAAGGACGGGGGAACTACGAGCAGTACTTC. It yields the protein CASSQGRGNYEQYF.

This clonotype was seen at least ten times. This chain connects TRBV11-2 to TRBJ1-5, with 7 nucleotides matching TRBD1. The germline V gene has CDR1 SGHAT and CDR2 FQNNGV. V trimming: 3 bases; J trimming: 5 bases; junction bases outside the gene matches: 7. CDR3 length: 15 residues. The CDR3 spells CASSLGDRVDQPQHF. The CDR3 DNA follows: TGTGCCAGCAGCTTGGGCGACAGGGTTGATCAGCCCCAGCATTTT.

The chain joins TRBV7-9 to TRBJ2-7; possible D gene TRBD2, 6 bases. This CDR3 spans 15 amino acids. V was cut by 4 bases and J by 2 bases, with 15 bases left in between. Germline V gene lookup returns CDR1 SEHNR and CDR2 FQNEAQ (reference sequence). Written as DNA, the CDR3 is TGTGCCAGCAGCTCCTTAGCGGAGTTAACCTACGAGCAGTACTTC. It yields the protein CASSSLAELTYEQYF.

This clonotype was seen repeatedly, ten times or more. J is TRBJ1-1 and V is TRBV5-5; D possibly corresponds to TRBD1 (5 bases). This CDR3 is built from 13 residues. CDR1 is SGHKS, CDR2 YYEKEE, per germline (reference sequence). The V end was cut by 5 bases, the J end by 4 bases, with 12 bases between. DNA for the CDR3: TGTGCCAGCAGACCAGGGTGGGGCACTGAAGCTTTCTTT. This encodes CASRPGWGTEAFF.

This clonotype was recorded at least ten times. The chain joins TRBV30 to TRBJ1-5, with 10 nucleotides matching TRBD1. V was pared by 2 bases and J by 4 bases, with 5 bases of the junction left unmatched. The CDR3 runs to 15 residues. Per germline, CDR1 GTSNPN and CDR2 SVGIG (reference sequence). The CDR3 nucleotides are TGTGCCTGGAGTAAGGACAGGGGGTGGAATCAGCCCCAGCATTTT. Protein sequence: CAWSKDRGWNQPQHF.

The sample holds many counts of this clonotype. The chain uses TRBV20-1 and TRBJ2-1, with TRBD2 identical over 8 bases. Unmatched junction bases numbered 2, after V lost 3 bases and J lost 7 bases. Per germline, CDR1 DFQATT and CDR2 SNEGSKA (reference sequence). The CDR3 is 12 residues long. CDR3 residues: CSASGRENEQFF. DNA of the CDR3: TGCAGTGCTAGCGGGAGGGAAAATGAGCAGTTCTTC.

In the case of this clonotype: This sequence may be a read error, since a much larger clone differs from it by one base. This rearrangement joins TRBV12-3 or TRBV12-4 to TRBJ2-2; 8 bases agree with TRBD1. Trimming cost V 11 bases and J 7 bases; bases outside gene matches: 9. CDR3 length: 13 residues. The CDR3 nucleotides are TGTGCCGGCAATCAGGGGGCTATCGGGGAGCTGTTTTTT. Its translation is CAGNQGAIGELFF.

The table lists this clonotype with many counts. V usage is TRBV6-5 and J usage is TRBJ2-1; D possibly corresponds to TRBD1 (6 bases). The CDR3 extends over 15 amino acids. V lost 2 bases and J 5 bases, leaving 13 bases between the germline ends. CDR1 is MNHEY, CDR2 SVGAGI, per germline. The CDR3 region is CASSYHRDSHNEQFF. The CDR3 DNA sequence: TGTGCCAGCAGTTACCACAGGGATTCCCACAATGAGCAGTTCTTC.

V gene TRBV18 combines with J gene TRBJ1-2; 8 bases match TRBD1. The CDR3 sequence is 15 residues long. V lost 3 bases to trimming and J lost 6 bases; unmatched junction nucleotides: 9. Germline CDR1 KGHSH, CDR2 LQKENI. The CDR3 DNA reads TGTGCCAGCTCACCTCTTTTCGGACAGGGTGATGGCTACACCTTC. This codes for CASSPLFGQGDGYTF.

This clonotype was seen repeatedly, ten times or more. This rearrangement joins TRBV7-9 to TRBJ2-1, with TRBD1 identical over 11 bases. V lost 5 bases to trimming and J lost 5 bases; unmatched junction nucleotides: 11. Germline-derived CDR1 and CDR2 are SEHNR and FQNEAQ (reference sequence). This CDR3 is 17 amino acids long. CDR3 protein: CASSLGAGTGGHNEQFF. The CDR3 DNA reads TGTGCCAGCAGCCTAGGGGCCGGGACAGGGGGGCACAATGAGCAGTTCTTC.

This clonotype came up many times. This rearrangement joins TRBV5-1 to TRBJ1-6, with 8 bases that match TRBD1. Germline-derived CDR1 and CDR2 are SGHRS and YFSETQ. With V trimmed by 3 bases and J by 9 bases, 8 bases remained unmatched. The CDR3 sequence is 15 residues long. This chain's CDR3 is CASSSGQGDGSPLHF. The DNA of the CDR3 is TGCGCCAGCAGCTCCGGACAGGGCGATGGTTCACCCCTCCACTTT.

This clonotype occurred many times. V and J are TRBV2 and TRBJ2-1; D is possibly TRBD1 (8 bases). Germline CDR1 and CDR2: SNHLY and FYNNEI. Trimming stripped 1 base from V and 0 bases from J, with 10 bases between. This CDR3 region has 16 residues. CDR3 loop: CASSEDRGGSYNEQFF. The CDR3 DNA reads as TGTGCCAGCAGTGAAGACAGGGGGGGCTCCTACAATGAGCAGTTCTTC. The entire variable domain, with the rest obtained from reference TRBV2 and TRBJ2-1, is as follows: EPEVTQTPSHQVTQMGQEVILRCVPISNHLYFYWYRQILGQKVEFLVSFYNNEISEKSEIFDDQFSVERPDGSNFTLKIRSTKLEDSAMYFCASSEDRGGSYNEQFFGPGTRLTVL.

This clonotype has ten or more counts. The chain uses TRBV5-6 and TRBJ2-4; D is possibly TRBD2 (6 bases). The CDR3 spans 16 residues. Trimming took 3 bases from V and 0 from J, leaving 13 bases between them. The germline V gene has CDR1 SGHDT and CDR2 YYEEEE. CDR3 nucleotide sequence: TGTGCCAGCAGCTCCCTGGGGGGAGCAGCCAAAAACATTCAGTACTTC. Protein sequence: CASSSLGGAAKNIQYF.

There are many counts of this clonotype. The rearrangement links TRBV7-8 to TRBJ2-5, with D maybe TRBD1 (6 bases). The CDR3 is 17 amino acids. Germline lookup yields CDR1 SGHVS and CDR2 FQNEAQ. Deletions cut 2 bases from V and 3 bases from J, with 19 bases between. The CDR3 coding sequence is TGTGCCAGCAGCTTATCGATATCCGGGACAAAGAAAGAGACCCAGTACTTC. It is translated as CASSLSISGTKKETQYF. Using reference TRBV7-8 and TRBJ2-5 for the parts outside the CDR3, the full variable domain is GAGVSQSPRYKVAKRGQDVALRCDPISGHVSLFWYQQALGQGPEFLTYFQNEAQLDKSGLPSDRFFAERPEGSVSTLKIQRTQQEDSAVYLCASSLSISGTKKETQYFGPGTRLLVL.

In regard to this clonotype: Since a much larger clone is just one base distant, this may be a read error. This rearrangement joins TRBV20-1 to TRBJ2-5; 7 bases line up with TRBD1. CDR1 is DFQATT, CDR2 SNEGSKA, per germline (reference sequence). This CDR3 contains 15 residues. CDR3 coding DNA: TGCAGTGTTAGAAAGACCGGGACAGTCCTGGAGACCCAGTACTTC. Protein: CSVRKTGTVLETQYF.

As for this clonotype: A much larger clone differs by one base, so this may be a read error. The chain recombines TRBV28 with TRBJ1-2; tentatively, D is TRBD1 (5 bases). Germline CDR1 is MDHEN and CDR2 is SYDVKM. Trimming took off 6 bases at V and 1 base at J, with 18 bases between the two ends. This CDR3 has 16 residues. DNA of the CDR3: TGTGCCAGCAGGTCGGACACTCCTGGAATTAACTATGGCTACACCTTC. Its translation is CASRSDTPGINYGYTF.

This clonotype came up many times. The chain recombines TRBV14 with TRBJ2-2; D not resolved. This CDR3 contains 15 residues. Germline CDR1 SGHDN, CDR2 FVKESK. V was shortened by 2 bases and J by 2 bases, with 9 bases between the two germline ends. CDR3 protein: CASSQRGANTGELFF. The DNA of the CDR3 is TGTGCCAGCAGCCAAAGAGGCGCAAACACCGGGGAGCTGTTTTTT.

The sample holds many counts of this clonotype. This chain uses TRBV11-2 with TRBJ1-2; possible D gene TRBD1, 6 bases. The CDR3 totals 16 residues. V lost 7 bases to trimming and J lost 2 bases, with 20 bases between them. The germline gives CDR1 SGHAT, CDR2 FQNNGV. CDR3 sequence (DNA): TGTGCCAGCAACCCTTTCGGGATACAGGGAAACTATGGCTACACCTTC. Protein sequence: CASNPFGIQGNYGYTF. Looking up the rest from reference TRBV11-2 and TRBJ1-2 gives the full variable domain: EAGVAQSPRYKIIEKRQSVAFWCNPISGHATLYWYQQILGQGPKLLIQFQNNGVVDDSQLPKDRFSAERLKGVDSTLKIQPAKLEDSAVYLCASNPFGIQGNYGYTFGSGTRLTVV.

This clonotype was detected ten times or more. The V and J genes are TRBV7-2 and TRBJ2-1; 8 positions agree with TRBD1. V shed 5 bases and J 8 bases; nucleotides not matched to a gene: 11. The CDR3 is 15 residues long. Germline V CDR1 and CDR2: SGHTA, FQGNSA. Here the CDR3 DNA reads TGTGCCAGCAGCCAGATTTCAGGGGGCTGGGATGAGCAGTTCTTC. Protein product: CASSQISGGWDEQFF.

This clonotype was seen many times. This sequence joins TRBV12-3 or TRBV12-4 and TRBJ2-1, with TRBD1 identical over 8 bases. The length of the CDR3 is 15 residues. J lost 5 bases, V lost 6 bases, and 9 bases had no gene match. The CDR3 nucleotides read TGTGCCAGCAGCCACGCCAGGGGGCGGAACAATGAGCAGTTCTTC. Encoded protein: CASSHARGRNNEQFF.

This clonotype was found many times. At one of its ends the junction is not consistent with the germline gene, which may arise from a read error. The CDR3 spells CAGARTSGRNPLIF. Written as DNA, the CDR3 is TGTGCCGGAGCCCGGACTAGCGGGAGGAACCCATTGATCTTC. The chain recombines TRBV6-2 or TRBV6-3 with TRBJ2-1; 14 bases align to TRBD2. This CDR3 has 14 amino acids. Germline CDR1 is MNHEY and CDR2 is SVGEGT.

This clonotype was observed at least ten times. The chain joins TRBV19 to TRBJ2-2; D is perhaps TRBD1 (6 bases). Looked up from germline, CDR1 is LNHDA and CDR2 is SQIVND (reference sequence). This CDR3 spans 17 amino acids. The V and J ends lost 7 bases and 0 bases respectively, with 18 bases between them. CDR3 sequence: CASTHPLRTANTGELFF. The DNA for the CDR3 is TGTGCCAGTACCCATCCCCTTCGGACAGCGAACACCGGGGAGCTGTTTTTT.